This T cell receptor beta chain originates from a study of blood T cell repertoires in COVID-19. Study overall: Samples of COVID-19 (acute and convalescent) were obtained from the United States, Italy and Spain. PBMCs, B-cell-depleted T cells, or T cells were the source of the cDNA or gDNA that made up the material.

Clones were sequenced by immunoSEQ multiplex PCR, and TCRdb holds only the in-frame ones, with some missing. Of around 230,000 clones in the sample, about nine tenths are singletons; the top ten hold roughly 2.5%. This clone was recorded a few times. Grouping used clinical history reported by participants in a survey and questionnaire. The CDR3 contains 13 residues. The germline gives CDR1 SQVTM, CDR2 ANQGSEA. The junction had 8 bases not matched to a gene; V was cut back by 4 bases and J by 5 bases. V is TRBV29-1 and J is TRBJ2-7, with TRBD1 matching over 7 bases. This TCR came from a woman in her thirties or forties with acute COVID-19. Input material: PBMCs or T cells enriched from blood (not recorded which). The CDR3 protein is CSVATGWNNEQYF. The CDR3, as DNA: TGCAGCGTTGCGACAGGGTGGAACAACGAGCAGTACTTC.